This passage covers 16 T cell receptor beta chains from one sample sequenced in a study of blood T cell repertoires in COVID-19 (dated by TCRdb to about 2020). The library was prepared using the immunoSEQ multiplex PCR assay. TCRdb limited this immuneACCESS table to in-frame rearrangements with V and J called. A share of clones is missing; checked studies link under half to unresolved V genes, and the rest is unexplained. This sample comprises hundreds of thousands of clones, 80% to 90% of them detected only once. The ten biggest clones cover roughly 6.3% of the sample. Sequencing was done on a sample of peripheral blood. These receptors came from a woman aged 45-65 years with COVID-19, enrolled during active disease.

The chain joins TRBV5-1 to TRBJ2-7, with 10 bases aligning to TRBD1. The CDR3 is made up of 15 amino acids. CDR1 and CDR2 from the germline V gene are SGHRS and YFSETQ. The trim removed 0 bases at V and 6 bases at J, leaving 6 bases unmatched. The CDR3 is CASSLGGTGDLEQYF. CDR3 bases: TGCGCCAGCAGCTTGGGCGGGACAGGGGATCTCGAGCAGTACTTC.

The gene calls are TRBV19 and TRBJ2-1; TRBD1 matches 7 bases. Germline assignment: CDR1 LNHDA and CDR2 SQIVND (reference sequence). The CDR3 runs 15 residues. The trim removed 3 bases at V and 7 bases at J, leaving 9 bases unmatched. The DNA for the CDR3 is TGTGCCAGTAGTATTAGGGGGACAGCGCCGAATGAGCAGTTCTTC. Translation gives CASSIRGTAPNEQFF.

The rearrangement uses TRBV7-9 and TRBJ2-1; tentatively, D is TRBD1 (5 bases). Germline V gene lookup returns CDR1 SEHNR and CDR2 FQNEAQ (reference sequence). The CDR3 length is 14 residues. Trimming removed 5 bases at V and 9 bases at J, with 17 bases between. The CDR3 spells CASSLSSGYAEQFF. The CDR3 DNA is TGTGCCAGCAGCCTTTCCTCAGGGTACGCTGAGCAGTTCTTC.

The chain links TRBV24-1 to TRBJ2-3, with D maybe TRBD2 (6 bases). This CDR3 is 14 amino acids long. Deletions cut 7 bases from V and 0 bases from J, with 10 bases between. Germline V gene lookup returns CDR1 KGHDR and CDR2 SFDVKD. This CDR3 reads CATRGGGSTDTQYF. For the CDR3, the DNA is TGTGCCACCAGGGGAGGCGGAAGCACAGATACGCAGTATTTT.

This rearrangement joins TRBV14 to TRBJ2-5; tentatively, D is TRBD1 (5 bases). The CDR3 covers 15 residues. Germline CDR1 SGHDN, CDR2 FVKESK. The V and J ends lost 0 bases and 6 bases respectively, with 14 bases between them. In DNA, the CDR3 is TGTGCCAGCAGCCAAGACAGGGTTCGTAAGCAGACCCAGTACTTC. Protein sequence: CASSQDRVRKQTQYF.

The V and J genes are TRBV10-1 and TRBJ2-7; D perhaps matches TRBD1 (5 bases). The V gene lost 7 bases and the J gene lost 3 bases, with 16 bases spanning the gap. This CDR3 comprises 14 residues. The V gene's germline CDR1 is WNHNN and CDR2 SYGVQD (reference sequence). The CDR3 DNA is TGCGCCAGCACTCCCCCAGGGTTCATCTACGAGCAGTACTTC. It is translated as CASTPPGFIYEQYF.

The chain couples TRBV5-6 to TRBJ1-5; D is perhaps TRBD1 (6 bases). V lost 1 base to trimming and J lost 2 bases, with 16 bases between them. Germline CDR1 and CDR2: SGHDT and YYEEEE. The CDR3 is made up of 17 amino acids. CDR3 sequence: CASSLLGASIGNQPQHF. The DNA for the CDR3 is TGTGCCAGCAGCTTGTTGGGGGCGTCAATAGGCAATCAGCCCCAGCATTTT.

V and J are TRBV2 and TRBJ2-1, with TRBD2 matching 7 bases. The CDR3 runs 15 residues. V lost 2 bases, J lost 9 bases, and 10 bases stayed unmatched. Per germline, CDR1 SNHLY and CDR2 FYNNEI. CDR3 loop: CASSELASGESEQFF. CDR3 nucleotide sequence: TGTGCCAGCAGTGAACTGGCTAGCGGTGAGAGTGAGCAGTTCTTC.

This clone has just one count. This sequence joins TRBV10-3 and TRBJ2-2, with D perhaps matching TRBD2 (5 bases). The V end was cut by 2 bases, the J end by 2 bases, with 12 bases between. Per germline, CDR1 ENHRY and CDR2 SYGVKD. CDR3 length equals 16 residues. The CDR3 is CAISERASRNTGELFF. The CDR3 nucleotides are TGTGCCATCAGTGAGCGGGCTAGCAGAAACACCGGGGAGCTGTTTTTT.

The chain recombines TRBV10-3 with TRBJ2-1; 10 bases align to TRBD1. The CDR3 extends over 15 amino acids. Per the germline V gene, CDR1 is ENHRY and CDR2 is SYGVKD. V lost 5 bases to trimming and J lost 8 bases; unmatched junction nucleotides: 9. CDR3 protein: CAISPRDRGNDEQFF. The CDR3 DNA sequence: TGTGCCATCAGTCCCCGGGACAGGGGAAACGATGAGCAGTTCTTC.

The chain recombines TRBV25-1 with TRBJ2-6; 9 positions agree with TRBD1. The germline V gene encodes CDR1 MGHDK and CDR2 SYGVNS. With V trimmed by 7 bases and J by 0 bases, 7 bases remained unmatched. This CDR3 region has 17 residues. CDR3 protein: CASTPGQGLSGANVLTF. DNA for the CDR3: TGTGCCAGCACTCCGGGACAGGGACTCTCTGGGGCCAACGTCCTGACTTTC.

This sequence joins TRBV2 and TRBJ2-4; 10 bases align to TRBD1. Trimming at V came to 4 bases and at J to 11 bases, leaving 11 bases not matched to a gene. The CDR3 loop spans 15 amino acids. Germline V gene data show CDR1 as SNHLY and CDR2 as FYNNEI. The CDR3 loop reads CASSGTGGLGTLQYF. The CDR3 DNA follows: TGTGCCAGCAGTGGGACAGGGGGATTGGGGACGCTTCAGTACTTC.

The genes are TRBV6-5 and TRBJ1-4; possibly TRBD1 for D (6 bases). The CDR3 consists of 15 residues. The V end lost 7 bases, the J end lost 7 bases, and 19 bases lay between the germline ends. Germline CDR1 MNHEY, CDR2 SVGAGI. The CDR3 DNA sequence: TGTGCCAGCACAATGGGGGGGGCGCTTGGTGAAAAACTGTTTTTT. It encodes CASTMGGALGEKLFF.

The chain uses TRBV19 and TRBJ2-7, with TRBD2 as a possible D gene (6 bases). V was pared by 6 bases and J by 2 bases, with 17 bases between. CDR1 is LNHDA, CDR2 SQIVND, per germline (reference sequence). This CDR3 spans 15 amino acids. CDR3: CASRSRVWGAYEQYF. CDR3 coding DNA: TGTGCCAGTAGGAGCAGGGTTTGGGGGGCCTACGAGCAGTACTTC.

The chain joins TRBV6-5 to TRBJ1-5; TRBD1 is a possible D gene (6 bases). V was pared by 4 bases and J by 6 bases, with 16 bases between. Germline V gene data show CDR1 as MNHEY and CDR2 as SVGAGI. The CDR3 extends over 15 amino acids. The CDR3 coding sequence is TGTGCCAGCAGTTCCCTGGAGGACAGTGGTCAGCCCCAGCATTTT. Translated, it gives CASSSLEDSGQPQHF.

This rearrangement joins TRBV6-5 to TRBJ1-2, with unresolved D. This CDR3 has 13 residues. V shed 7 bases and J shed 7 bases, with 16 bases lying between them. CDR1 is MNHEY and CDR2 is SVGAGI in the germline V gene. CDR3 sequence (DNA): TGTGCCAGCACCCGCCTAGCGGAGGCTGGCTACACCTTC. Amino acid sequence: CASTRLAEAGYTF.